This TCR beta chain was found in a study of T-cell reconstitution after alpha-beta-depleted transplantation in children. This clonotype appeared a few times. TCRbeta library construction was performed incorporating unique molecular identifiers. TCRdb re-called the PCR reads with MiXCR, one entry per CDR3 protein. Of 440,000 or so distinct CDR3 sequences listed, 9.5% to 13% are singletons. This sequence was found in a human donor who donated a stem cell graft to a child with acute myeloid leukemia. The material was PBMCs from the stem cell graft donor, obtained from the stem cell graft.

The CDR3 DNA reads TGTGCCAGCCGGAACAGGGTTACCACTGAAGCTTTCTTT. Translating it yields CASRNRVTTEAFF. This chain links TRBV27 with TRBJ1-1; possible D gene TRBD1, 6 bases. The CDR3 consists of 13 residues. V lost 8 bases to trimming and J lost 4 bases, with 14 bases between them. Germline lookup yields CDR1 MNHEY and CDR2 SMNVEV (reference sequence).